This T cell receptor (beta chain) was sequenced for a study of T cell responses to AZD1222 COVID-19 vaccine (TCRdb year 2021). For the wider study: AZD1222 recipients whose second dose came at about 4 weeks and those whose second dose came at about 12 weeks were combined into one group, since spike-specific TCR depth and breadth did not differ between the two schedules. TCR sequencing covered over 230 trial participants: nearly 210 given two doses of AZD1222 and about 26 given two doses of MenACWY control vaccine. Trial participants were enrolled by age into 18-55, 56-69 and 70-plus year subgroups, with around 150, 28 and 57 TCR-sequenced participants respectively. Here is what the overall study found, with its caveats: Participants were mostly white British, with more females than males. The authors suggested clonal diversity may have been underestimated. Conclusions about previously exposed vaccinees are limited, since just 5 to 7 AZD1222 recipients were seropositive for SARS-CoV-2 at baseline. After two AZD1222 doses, spike-specific TCR breadth and depth were significantly higher than at day 0 and than in MenACWY recipients. Reportedly, almost half of the unique spike-specific TCRs recognized epitopes lying outside the regions that are mutated in the B.1.351 and B.1.1.7 variants. No day 14 peak-response samples were available, so repertoires were characterized only after the peak T cell response. In the small 56-69-year group, the increase in depth fell short of significance, most likely because of low power. The whole spike protein was spanned by vaccine-associated CD4 TCRs, and dominant responses were seen in regions 160-218 and 743-854.

The time point label here, explained by the study, means: baseline before first vaccination. Vaccinee samples came from UK trials COV001 and COV002, including a single-blind randomized controlled phase 2/3 trial of AZD1222 (ChAdOx1 nCoV-19) in healthy adults. Trial participant PBMC samples were collected at day 0 and day 28 after the second dose for TCRbeta chain sequencing. According to the germline V gene (reference sequence), CDR1 reads LGHDT and CDR2 reads YNNKEL. Between the V and J ends, shortened by 3 bases and 0 bases respectively, the junction contains 11 bases. The CDR3 has 15 amino acids, counting the end cysteine and phenylalanine. Only the CDR3 region is kept as DNA, spanning 45 bases read in frame from base 1. Concerning this clone: What this receptor recognizes is not known. Per-base qualities were not stored, and no clone one base away is much larger.

The CDR3 regions of human TCRbeta chains were analyzed by immunosequencing. The paper's processing steps were these. TCRs in the repertoires were matched against a reference library of SARS-CoV-2-specific TCRs that had been generated with the MIRA antigen-specificity platform. Breadth was defined as the fraction of unique TCRs that were SARS-CoV-2-associated. Depth was defined as the fraction of total T cells that were SARS-CoV-2-associated. Using the MIRA data, each spike-specific TCR was mapped to the spike region that the TCR reacts to and placed in a CD4 or CD8 class. Log10-transformed breadth and depth values were compared by one-way ANOVA with Sidak's multiple comparisons tests. TCRdb mirrors the immuneACCESS table, restricted to in-frame sequences. Some clones are absent from its copies; in checked studies, under half trace to an unresolved V gene, and the reason for the others is unknown. D and trimming come from the DNA, and the V and J calls and clone size come from that table. A total of fewer than 90,000 clones appear in this sample, 70% to 90% of them only once. In total, the top ten clones hold approximately 10% of the sample.

The receptor's source is an adult in good health. Sequencing was performed on peripheral blood, taken on day 0 of AZD1222 vaccination. The sequence links TRBV3-1 (or the pseudogene TRBV3-2) to TRBJ1-2; TRBD1 is a possible D gene, resting on 6 matching bases. The nucleotide sequence reads TGTGCCAGCAGCCAGAGGACAGATGCTAACTATGGCTACACCTTC. Protein translation: CASSQRTDANYGYTF.